These T cell receptor beta chains were read from a single sample in a study of blood T cell repertoires in COVID-19. TCRdb's copy holds only in-frame clones and misses some; the assay was immunoSEQ multiplex PCR. The repertoire holds roughly 290,000 clones, with nearly 90% as singletons. Material for sequencing was PBMCs or T cells enriched from blood (not recorded which). Receptor source: a woman under 30 with acute COVID-19. Each CDR3 is given with its conserved first and last residue. The order of the fields is CDR3 length, V gene, clone size, J gene, D gene, CDR3 DNA, CDR3 protein. The D gene is left open where the match is weak. A row's size may be missing; if present it is once, few, many or a size class.

CDR3 length: 12
V gene: TRBV30
clone size: once
J gene: TRBJ2-7
D gene: -
CDR3 DNA: TGTGCCTGGGCGTCAGGGGACTACGAGCAGTACTTC
CDR3 protein: CAWASGDYEQYF

CDR3 length: 17
V gene: TRBV11-2
clone size: -
J gene: TRBJ2-5
D gene: TRBD2
CDR3 DNA: TGTGCCAGCAGCCTGGGACTAGCGGGAGGGCTGAAAAAGACCCAGTACTTC
CDR3 protein: CASSLGLAGGLKKTQYF

CDR3 length: 13
V gene: TRBV19
clone size: many
J gene: TRBJ2-1
D gene: TRBD2
CDR3 DNA: TGTGCCAGTAGTATACTAGCGGGAGCGGAGCAGTTCTTC
CDR3 protein: CASSILAGAEQFF

CDR3 length: 13
V gene: TRBV27
clone size: -
J gene: TRBJ1-2
D gene: -
CDR3 DNA: TGTGCCAGCATGGGGGCCGGGGCCTATGGCTACACCTTC
CDR3 protein: CASMGAGAYGYTF

CDR3 length: 17
V gene: TRBV9
clone size: -
J gene: TRBJ2-5
D gene: TRBD1
CDR3 DNA: TGTGCCAGCAGCGTAGGCCGATCCGGGACAGGCCAAGAGACCCAGTACTTC
CDR3 protein: CASSVGRSGTGQETQYF

CDR3 length: 14
V gene: TRBV11-2
clone size: -
J gene: TRBJ2-1
D gene: -
CDR3 DNA: TGTGCCAGCAGCTTCGGAAGGGAGGCAGATGAGCAGTTCTTC
CDR3 protein: CASSFGREADEQFF

CDR3 length: 13
V gene: TRBV9
clone size: -
J gene: TRBJ2-7
D gene: TRBD2
CDR3 DNA: TGTGCCAGCAGCCCTAGCGGGAGCTACGAGCAGTACTTC
CDR3 protein: CASSPSGSYEQYF

CDR3 length: 16
V gene: TRBV27
clone size: -
J gene: TRBJ2-1
D gene: TRBD2
CDR3 DNA: TGTGCCAGCAGTTTAGGACTAGCGGAATCCTACAATGAGCAGTTCTTC
CDR3 protein: CASSLGLAESYNEQFF

CDR3 length: 17
V gene: TRBV19
clone size: -
J gene: TRBJ2-1
D gene: TRBD2
CDR3 DNA: TGTGCCAGTAGTATAGATATTAGCGGGAGTTTTTACAATGAGCAGTTCTTC
CDR3 protein: CASSIDISGSFYNEQFF

CDR3 length: 15
V gene: TRBV7-2
clone size: once
J gene: TRBJ2-7
D gene: TRBD1
CDR3 DNA: TGTGCCAGCAGCTCCCCGGGACAGGCCTCCTACGAGCAGTACTTC
CDR3 protein: CASSSPGQASYEQYF

CDR3 length: 13
V gene: TRBV30
clone size: -
J gene: TRBJ1-5
D gene: -
CDR3 DNA: TGTGCCTGGAGGGGACATCCGGATCAGCCCCAGCATTTT
CDR3 protein: CAWRGHPDQPQHF

CDR3 length: 12
V gene: TRBV6-1
clone size: -
J gene: TRBJ1-2
D gene: -
CDR3 DNA: TGTGCCAGCAGTGAAAGCGGGACTGGCTACACCTTC
CDR3 protein: CASSESGTGYTF

CDR3 length: 15
V gene: TRBV15
clone size: -
J gene: TRBJ1-4
D gene: -
CDR3 DNA: TGTGCCACCAGCAGAGATCGGCGGATGAATGAAAAACTGTTTTTT
CDR3 protein: CATSRDRRMNEKLFF

CDR3 length: 14
V gene: TRBV19
clone size: few
J gene: TRBJ1-2
D gene: -
CDR3 DNA: TGTGCCAGTAGTATCGGCAGGGCTAACTATGGCTACACCTTC
CDR3 protein: CASSIGRANYGYTF

CDR3 length: 16
V gene: TRBV19
clone size: -
J gene: TRBJ2-3
D gene: -
CDR3 DNA: TGTGCCAGTAGTGGACATAGCAGACCTAGCACAGATACGCAGTATTTT
CDR3 protein: CASSGHSRPSTDTQYF

CDR3 length: 15
V gene: TRBV2
clone size: -
J gene: TRBJ2-1
D gene: -
CDR3 DNA: TGTGCCAGCAGTGAATCCCGGACTACAAACAATGAGCAGTTCTTC
CDR3 protein: CASSESRTTNNEQFF

CDR3 length: 16
V gene: TRBV2
clone size: once
J gene: TRBJ2-1
D gene: TRBD2
CDR3 DNA: TGTGCCAGCAGTCCCAATTCGGGGACTAGTTACAATGAGCAGTTCTTC
CDR3 protein: CASSPNSGTSYNEQFF

CDR3 length: 16
V gene: TRBV10-1
clone size: -
J gene: TRBJ2-1
D gene: TRBD2
CDR3 DNA: TGCGCCAGCAGTCGGACTAGCAAGAGCTCCTACAATGAGCAGTTCTTC
CDR3 protein: CASSRTSKSSYNEQFF

CDR3 length: 13
V gene: TRBV28
clone size: -
J gene: TRBJ1-2
D gene: -
CDR3 DNA: TGTGCCAGCACAACAGGTGGGAACTATGGCTACACCTTC
CDR3 protein: CASTTGGNYGYTF

CDR3 length: 15
V gene: TRBV5-4
clone size: -
J gene: TRBJ1-2
D gene: TRBD1
CDR3 DNA: TGTGCCAGCAGCCCCGGACAGGGGGTGGGCTATGGCTACACCTTC
CDR3 protein: CASSPGQGVGYGYTF

CDR3 length: 14
V gene: TRBV2
clone size: -
J gene: TRBJ1-1
D gene: TRBD1
CDR3 DNA: TGTGCCAGCAGCTCTAGGGGGCAGAACACTGAAGCTTTCTTT
CDR3 protein: CASSSRGQNTEAFF

CDR3 length: 14
V gene: TRBV3-1/TRBV3-2
clone size: -
J gene: TRBJ2-7
D gene: -
CDR3 DNA: TGTGCCAGCAGCCAAAACTACAGGGAGTACGAGCAGTACTTC
CDR3 protein: CASSQNYREYEQYF

CDR3 length: 15
V gene: TRBV5-4
clone size: -
J gene: TRBJ2-1
D gene: -
CDR3 DNA: TGTGCCAGCAGCTTGAGTAGCGGATTATACAATGAGCAGTTCTTC
CDR3 protein: CASSLSSGLYNEQFF

CDR3 length: 14
V gene: TRBV4-2
clone size: -
J gene: TRBJ2-1
D gene: TRBD2
CDR3 DNA: TGTGCCAGCAGCCAAGATGCGGGAGGATATGAGCAGTTCTTC
CDR3 protein: CASSQDAGGYEQFF

CDR3 length: 14
V gene: TRBV6-5
clone size: -
J gene: TRBJ2-7
D gene: -
CDR3 DNA: TGTGCCAGCAGCCCCCGGGGGGCGAGCTACGAGCAGTACTTC
CDR3 protein: CASSPRGASYEQYF

CDR3 length: 20
V gene: TRBV4-2
clone size: once
J gene: TRBJ2-4
D gene: TRBD2
CDR3 DNA: TGTGCCAGCAGCCAAGAAGAAGGACTAGCGGCGTCACTAGCCAAAAACATTCAGTACTTC
CDR3 protein: CASSQEEGLAASLAKNIQYF

CDR3 length: 14
V gene: TRBV4-1
clone size: -
J gene: TRBJ2-5
D gene: -
CDR3 DNA: TGCGCCAGCCTCGGGCAGGGCCCTCAAGAGACCCAGTACTTC
CDR3 protein: CASLGQGPQETQYF